The 26 T cell receptor beta chains presented below share a single source sample, sequenced in a study of T-cell memory formation after mild COVID-19. TCRdb itself ran the 5' RACE reads through MiXCR, one entry per CDR3 protein. The sample carries about 5,500 distinct CDR3 sequences, around 18% recorded once. The sequenced material came from PBMCs or a T cell subset sorted from them (not recorded which). The receptors here all came from an adult woman who had mild COVID-19 (a few samples of this study predate the infection). Cell type and time point are not known.

This clonotype has ten or more counts. V and J are TRBV9 and TRBJ1-1; D is perhaps TRBD1 (6 bases). Per germline, CDR1 SGDLS and CDR2 YYNGEE. The CDR3 runs 14 residues. Trimming removed 0 bases at V and 7 bases at J, with 13 bases between. CDR3 bases: TGTGCCAGCAGCGTAGCTCCGGGGGCGAGTGAAGCTTTCTTT. This codes for CASSVAPGASEAFF.

In DNA, the CDR3 is TGTGCCAGCAGTTACTCGATGACTAGCGGAAGCTACAATGAGCAGTTCTTC. As protein: CASSYSMTSGSYNEQFF. V and J are TRBV6-2 or TRBV6-3 and TRBJ2-1; TRBD2 agrees at 9 bases. Germline loops: CDR1 MNHEY, CDR2 SVGEGT. Trimming at V came to 0 bases and at J to 3 bases, leaving 6 bases not matched to a gene. The CDR3 consists of 17 residues.

CDR3 DNA: TGTGCCAGCAGCCTACCCCCGACAGCGAACACTGAAGCTTTCTTT. Translating gives CASSLPPTANTEAFF. This chain connects TRBV7-6 to TRBJ1-1; D possibly corresponds to TRBD1 (5 bases). Germline V gives CDR1 SGHVS, CDR2 FNYEAQ. Trimming took off 5 bases at V and 1 base at J, with 14 bases between the two ends. The CDR3 consists of 15 residues.

Concerning this clonotype: Just one base apart from a much larger clone, this may be a read error. This chain connects TRBV10-3 to TRBJ2-4; tentative D call: TRBD2 (5 bases). The germline V gene has CDR1 ENHRY and CDR2 SYGVKD. The CDR3 covers 12 residues. The CDR3 here is CALSESEGQQYF. CDR3 DNA sequence: TGTGCCCTCAGTGAGTCCGAGGGCCAGCAGTACTTC.

This clonotype was picked up many times. The J gene is TRBJ1-4, the V gene TRBV4-1; 9 bases are shared with TRBD1. This CDR3 has 16 amino acids. Germline CDR1 reads MGHRA; CDR2 reads YSYEKL. Trimming removed 4 bases from V and 5 bases from J; junction bases left unmatched: 8. CDR3 in DNA: TGCGCCAGCAGCCCCGGGACAGGGTGGGGAAATGAAAAACTGTTTTTT. This gives the protein CASSPGTGWGNEKLFF.

This clonotype ranks as medium-sized. V usage is TRBV12-3 or TRBV12-4 and J usage is TRBJ2-7; D perhaps matches TRBD1 (5 bases). The V end was cut by 6 bases, the J end by 0 bases, with 9 bases between. The length of the CDR3 is 13 residues. The CDR3: CASSREFSYEQYF. CDR3 DNA sequence: TGTGCCAGCAGCAGGGAATTCTCCTACGAGCAGTACTTC.

In its sample, this clonotype was seen once. The genes are TRBV5-1 and TRBJ2-1, with 8 bases identical to TRBD1. Germline CDR1 SGHRS, CDR2 YFSETQ. The CDR3 contains 17 residues. J was trimmed by 4 bases and V by 0 bases; bases with no gene match: 9. The CDR3 loop is CASSLGRLGQGYNEQFF. The CDR3 nucleotides are TGCGCCAGCAGCTTGGGACGGCTAGGACAGGGATACAATGAGCAGTTCTTC.

The chain joins TRBV19 to TRBJ1-2, with D perhaps matching TRBD1 (5 bases). V lost 10 bases to trimming and J lost 0 bases, with 15 bases between them. This CDR3 contains 14 residues. Germline loops: CDR1 LNHDA, CDR2 SQIVND (reference sequence). In DNA form, the CDR3 reads TGTGCCACCGGGACGGCGGGATCTAACTATGGCTACACCTTC. Translated: CATGTAGSNYGYTF.

This CDR3 reads CASRSQETQYF. CDR3 DNA sequence: TGTGCCAGCAGATCGCAAGAGACCCAGTACTTC. The chain has TRBV7-2 and TRBJ2-5; D not certain. V lost 6 bases to trimming and J lost 2 bases, with 4 bases between them. Germline V gene data show CDR1 as SGHTA and CDR2 as FQGNSA. This CDR3 contains 11 residues.

Ten or more counts support this clonotype. This CDR3 is CSARVERANTEAFF. The CDR3 bases are TGCAGTGCTAGAGTGGAGAGGGCCAACACTGAAGCTTTCTTT. The chain has TRBV20-1 and TRBJ1-1, with D uncertain. CDR3 size: 14 residues. The V gene's germline CDR1 is DFQATT and CDR2 SNEGSKA (reference sequence). Trimming cost V 1 base and J 2 bases, with 11 bases left between them.

This chain joins TRBV12-2 and TRBJ2-7. TRBV12-2 is described as a pseudogene. This CDR3 region has 15 residues. Here the CDR3 reads CASRLTGMPSYEQYF. In DNA form, the CDR3 reads TGTGCAAGTCGCTTGACGGGGATGCCTTCCTACGAGCAGTACTTC.

This clonotype appeared many times. The chain uses TRBV7-9 and TRBJ1-2, with a tentative D call TRBD1 (6 bases). The CDR3 loop spans 18 amino acids. Germline CDR1 and CDR2: SEHNR and FQNEAQ (reference sequence). The V end lost 4 bases, the J end lost 5 bases, and 26 bases lay between the germline ends. The CDR3 region has the DNA TGTGCCAGCAGCTCCACCGGCGGGGGCGCAGAAAGGCTGTATGGCTACACCTTC. Amino acid sequence: CASSSTGGGAERLYGYTF.

This chain connects TRBV6-5 to TRBJ2-3, with D perhaps TRBD2 (7 bases). Trimming stripped 2 bases from V and 5 bases from J, with 14 bases between. The CDR3 runs 15 residues. Germline V CDR1 and CDR2: MNHEY, SVGAGI. The CDR3 loop reads CASSYGGAPGDTQYF. CDR3 DNA sequence: TGTGCCAGCAGTTACGGGGGGGCCCCCGGAGATACGCAGTATTTT.

This clonotype was found many times. The chain is built from TRBV9 and TRBJ2-2; unclear D gene. Germline V gene lookup returns CDR1 SGDLS and CDR2 YYNGEE. With 1 base removed from V and 7 bases from J, the gap between germline ends came to 5 bases. The CDR3 is 12 amino acids. The CDR3: CASSVFIGELFF. CDR3 bases: TGTGCCAGCAGCGTATTTATCGGGGAGCTGTTTTTT.

Concerning this clonotype: It may be a read error: a sequence one base away is much more abundant. This CDR3 reads CASSLSQGQDTIYF. The CDR3 coding sequence is TGTGCCAGCAGCTTAAGCCAGGGGCAAGACACCATATATTTT. This chain uses TRBV7-7 with TRBJ1-3, with D tentatively TRBD1 (6 bases). There are 14 residues in the CDR3. Trimming stripped 2 bases from V and 8 bases from J, with 13 bases between. From germline, CDR1 is SSHAT and CDR2 FNYEAQ (reference sequence).

In its sample, this clonotype was seen many times. V gene TRBV5-1 combines with J gene TRBJ2-5; tentative D call: TRBD2 (5 bases). Trimming left V 2 bases short and J 5 bases short, with 22 bases between. Germline-derived CDR1 and CDR2 are SGHRS and YFSETQ. The CDR3 consists of 17 residues. The CDR3 DNA reads TGCGCCAGCAGCTTAATGGGAGAGTTGGAACTGGAGGAGACCCAGTACTTC. It specifies CASSLMGELELEETQYF. Variable domain in full (rest from reference TRBV5-1 and TRBJ2-5): KAGVTQTPRYLIKTRGQQVTLSCSPISGHRSVSWYQQTPGQGLQFLFEYFSETQRNKGNFPGRFSGRQFSNSRSEMNVSTLELGDSALYLCASSLMGELELEETQYFGPGTRLLVL.

This clonotype was counted ten times or more. V is TRBV7-8 and J is TRBJ1-1, with D uncertain. V was cut by 2 bases and J by 1 base, with 11 bases left in between. CDR1 and CDR2 (germline): SGHVS, FQNEAQ. This CDR3 is built from 15 residues. CDR3 sequence: CASSLLRRPNTEAFF. CDR3 sequence (DNA): TGTGCCAGCAGCTTATTGCGACGCCCGAACACTGAAGCTTTCTTT.

The V gene is TRBV5-1, the J gene TRBJ2-5, with D possibly matching TRBD2 (5 bases). The CDR3 runs to 15 residues. V was trimmed by 2 bases and J by 2 bases, leaving 13 bases between them. CDR1 SGHRS and CDR2 YFSETQ come from the germline V gene. In DNA, the CDR3 is TGCGCCAGCAGCTTTCGGGATAGACTACAAGAGACCCAGTACTTC. Translating it yields CASSFRDRLQETQYF.

This clonotype is medium-sized. The chain employs TRBV11-2 and TRBJ1-4; D is undetermined. Trimming removed 1 base at V and 3 bases at J, with 15 bases between. CDR1 is SGHAT and CDR2 is FQNNGV in the germline V gene. CDR3 length: 17 amino acids. The CDR3 sequence is CASSLVNVVVANEKLFF. CDR3 bases: TGTGCCAGCAGCTTAGTCAACGTGGTTGTGGCTAATGAAAAACTGTTTTTT.

The rearrangement links TRBV11-1 to TRBJ2-3; TRBD1 aligns across 9 bases. Trimming took 5 bases from V and 1 from J; bases not matched to a gene: 1. CDR3 length: 14 amino acids. CDR1 is SGHAT, CDR2 FQDESV, per germline (reference sequence). The CDR3 loop reads CASSRDRGTDTQYF. The CDR3, as DNA: TGTGCCAGCAGCCGGGACAGGGGCACAGATACGCAGTATTTT.

This clonotype was recorded at least ten times. V usage is TRBV12-3 or TRBV12-4 and J usage is TRBJ2-1, with 9 bases identical to TRBD1. The CDR3 has 16 amino acids. The ends lost 4 bases at V and 6 bases at J; junction bases unmatched: 10. DNA of the CDR3: TGTGCCAGCAGTTCGCCCGGGACAGGGATATTCAATGAGCAGTTCTTC. This sequence encodes CASSSPGTGIFNEQFF.

This clonotype has a count of ten or more. The chain recombines TRBV6-2 or TRBV6-3 with TRBJ2-1; tentatively, D is TRBD1 or TRBD2 (6 bases each). V was shortened by 5 bases and J by 16 bases, with 15 bases between the two germline ends. This CDR3 region has 11 residues. CDR1 is MNHEY, CDR2 SVGEGT, per germline. The CDR3 DNA follows: TGTGCCAGCAGTCAGACAGGAGGGTTCTTCTTC. It translates to CASSQTGGFFF.

There are many counts of this clonotype. The chain joins TRBV12-3 or TRBV12-4 to TRBJ1-2; D is unresolved. The CDR3 is 12 amino acids. The V end lost 7 bases, the J end lost 3 bases, and 9 bases lay between the germline ends. For the CDR3, the DNA is TGTGCCAGCACGGCGGCCTACTATGGCTACACCTTC. Translated, it gives CASTAAYYGYTF.

V is TRBV7-2 and J is TRBJ1-3, with 9 bases aligning to TRBD1. Per the germline V gene, CDR1 is SGHTA and CDR2 is FQGNSA. V was clipped by 4 bases and J by 4 bases; unmatched bases: 2. CDR3 length: 14 residues. CDR3 sequence reads: CASSSGTGGNTIYF. For the CDR3, the DNA is TGTGCCAGCAGCTCCGGGACAGGGGGAAACACCATATATTTT.

The sample holds many counts of this clonotype. The gene calls are TRBV4-1 and TRBJ1-1; 8 bases match TRBD1. The germline V gene has CDR1 MGHRA and CDR2 YSYEKL. The CDR3 is 14 amino acids. With V trimmed by 5 bases and J by 0 bases, 2 bases remained unmatched. The CDR3 region is CASSRTGLNTEAFF. The CDR3 DNA sequence: TGCGCCAGCAGCAGGACAGGGCTGAACACTGAAGCTTTCTTT.

This clonotype is deemed medium-sized. This rearrangement joins TRBV4-2 to TRBJ2-7, with D unresolved. The CDR3 sequence is 13 residues long. V was clipped by 0 bases and J by 3 bases, with 6 bases between them. Germline-derived CDR1 and CDR2 are LGHNA and YNFKEQ. The CDR3 protein is CASSQERIYEQYF. The CDR3 DNA is TGTGCCAGCAGCCAAGAAAGAATCTACGAGCAGTACTTC.